This TCR beta chain comes out of a study of T-cell memory formation after mild COVID-19 (dated by TCRdb to about 2021). At the level of the whole study: TCR sequence clusters from the two donors were largely donor specific. In a couple of donors, T-cell clones that expanded and contracted after mild COVID-19 were tracked by sequencing TCRalpha and TCRbeta repertoires over time. Two young, previously healthy adult volunteers, one female and one male, were included in the cohort. Broader findings and caveats from the paper: Some responding clones were found in pre-infection memory, which suggests that pre-existing cross-reactive memory T cells took part in the SARS-CoV-2 response. Whether the second-wave clones peaking on day 37 were SARS-CoV-2 specific was not confirmed. Only a couple of mild cases were covered in the study, and larger cohorts including severe cases with pre-infection samples were considered necessary. Contracting CD4+ clones turned up mainly in the CM and EM memory subsets, whereas EMRA was where CD8+ clones were enriched. Balanced CD4/CD8 phenotypes were observed for clones contracting from day 15 to 85, whereas a bias towards CD4+ was observed for a second wave of clones expanding from day 15 to 37.

The CDR3 runs 15 residues from the cysteine to the phenylalanine. CDR3 DNA only is kept here, 45 bases in frame from base 1. Trimming at the junction amounts to 6 bases on V and 5 bases on J, and the germline ends lie 17 bases apart. Ficoll-Paque density gradient centrifugation was the method used to isolate PBMCs. Turning to this clonotype: Which antigen it targets is not known. Per-nucleotide qualities are absent, and no much larger clonotype sits a single base away.

Sequencing used an Illumina NovaSeq 6000. TCRalpha and TCRbeta cDNA libraries were built by 5'RACE with constant-segment primers, adding sample barcodes and unique molecular identifiers. Trizol reagent was used to extract RNA from every sample. Library amplification was performed in two PCR steps, and a second sample barcode and Illumina TruSeq adapters were introduced in the second step. Libraries were sequenced on an Illumina NovaSeq with 2 x 150 bp paired-end reads. In the source study's methods: With migec v1.2.7, reads were demultiplexed and then collapsed into UMI-guided consensus sequences. With mixcr v2.1.11, UMI consensuses were aligned to TRA and TRB V and J templates and assembled into clonotypes. A clonotype was counted as expanded or contracted only when both edgeR and NoisET called the clonotype significant, with the noise models trained on biological replicates. For edgeR calls, the thresholds were a false discovery rate-adjusted p below 0.01 and a log2 fold-change of 1. As an exploratory analysis of dynamics, PCA with hierarchical clustering was applied to max-normalized trajectories of the 1000 most abundant clonotypes. The CD4 or CD8 phenotype of responding clones was assigned using the separately sequenced CD4+ and CD8+ repertoires. The raw public data were reprocessed by TCRdb itself: fastp quality trimming at Q25, MiXCR clonotype calling, in-frame beta chains only. Each record represents a unique CDR3 protein, reported with the most common genes and DNA among its rows. TCRdb's processing, not the authors', yielded these V and J calls. The sample table lists hundreds of thousands of distinct CDR3 sequences, 15% of them with a count of one. The ten largest clones take up 20% to 25% of the sample.

Sequencing was carried out using PBMCs or a T cell subset sorted from them (not recorded which). This clonotype was obtained from a young man who had mild COVID-19 (a few samples of this study predate the infection). The sample titles of this study are shuffled in the database, so cell type and time point are left out; the donor was told from shared clones. Recombination connected TRBV12-3 or TRBV12-4 to TRBJ1-5; the D gene is perhaps TRBD1, from 5 matching bases. The CDR3 sequence is CASRPRTGSDQPQHF. The sequenced DNA: TGTGCCAGCAGGCCCCGAACAGGCTCTGATCAGCCCCAGCATTTT.